The 32 T cell receptor beta chains below come from one sample, sequenced in a study of Ad26.COV2.S vaccination and SARS-CoV-2 variants (dated by TCRdb to about 2021). Library prep was done by the immunoSEQ multiplex PCR assay. TCRdb obtained this table from immuneACCESS and retained in-frame rearrangements with V and J assigned. These tables miss some clones; where compared with another copy, unresolved V genes account for less than half of the shortfall, and the remainder is unexplained. This sample gives about 350,000 clones in total; more than 85% of them show up just once. Under 6% of the sample comes from the top ten. The treatment or condition label on this specimen signifies: around 19 received Ad26.COV2.S at low or high dose, single or two shots; 5 received placebo; per-sample allocation not given. For vaccine and placebo recipients, the sequenced repertoires came from samples collected on day 63 after the first injection.

The specimen was peripheral blood, collected in a trial of Ad26.COV2.S vaccine versus placebo. Receptors originate from a person aged 18-65 years who received the Ad26.COV2.S COVID-19 vaccine or a placebo.

This clone was detected once. The chain is built from TRBV25-1 and TRBJ1-2; TRBD1 matches at 9 bases. The CDR3 covers 14 residues. The V gene end was trimmed by 2 bases and the J gene end by 8 bases; junction bases not matched to a gene: 6. Per the germline V gene, CDR1 is MGHDK and CDR2 is SYGVNS. CDR3 region: CASSEGGQGQGYTF. The CDR3 DNA follows: TGTGCCAGCAGTGAAGGAGGACAGGGGCAAGGCTACACCTTC.

CDR3 residues: CASSIGTGQVNEQFF. Here the CDR3 DNA reads TGTGCCAGTAGTATAGGAACAGGGCAGGTCAATGAGCAGTTCTTC. The genes are TRBV19 and TRBJ2-1; TRBD1 might be the D (6 bases). This CDR3 is 15 amino acids long. Trimming pared 1 base from V and 6 bases from J, leaving 13 bases between. Germline CDR1 reads LNHDA; CDR2 reads SQIVND (reference sequence).

V gene TRBV7-2 combines with J gene TRBJ2-3; tentative D call: TRBD2 (5 bases). Trimming took off 10 bases at V and 4 bases at J, with 24 bases between the two ends. The CDR3 is made up of 16 amino acids. Germline CDR1 reads SGHTA; CDR2 reads FQGNSA. In DNA, the CDR3 is TGTGCCATCCCCGTACTAGTCGTGTCCACCTCAGATACGCAGTATTTT. It is translated as CAIPVLVVSTSDTQYF.

V and J are TRBV5-6 and TRBJ2-2; 7 positions agree with TRBD1. This CDR3 contains 15 residues. V lost 4 bases to trimming and J lost 3 bases; unmatched junction nucleotides: 6. Germline V CDR1 and CDR2: SGHDT, YYEEEE. The CDR3 loop is CASSLRDSYTGELFF. CDR3 bases: TGTGCCAGCAGCCTTAGGGACAGTTACACCGGGGAGCTGTTTTTT.

The rearrangement links TRBV5-1 to TRBJ2-3, with 8 bases that match TRBD1. Germline V gives CDR1 SGHRS, CDR2 YFSETQ. CDR3 size: 14 residues. With 2 bases clipped from V and 6 bases from J, the junction kept 5 bases outside the gene matches. Written as DNA, the CDR3 is TGCGCCAGCAGCTTTGGACAGGGCCAGGATACGCAGTATTTT. It yields the protein CASSFGQGQDTQYF. The full variable domain, in which reference TRBV5-1 and TRBJ2-3 provide the parts outside the CDR3, is KAGVTQTPRYLIKTRGQQVTLSCSPISGHRSVSWYQQTPGQGLQFLFEYFSETQRNKGNFPGRFSGRQFSNSRSEMNVSTLELGDSALYLCASSFGQGQDTQYFGPGTRLTVL.

V and J are TRBV13 and TRBJ1-3, with 8 bases that match TRBD1. V shed 5 bases and J 6 bases; nucleotides not matched to a gene: 9. Germline V gene lookup returns CDR1 PRHDT and CDR2 FYEKMQ (reference sequence). The CDR3 totals 15 residues. CDR3 sequence: CASSPRTGRVNTIYF. In nucleotides, the CDR3 is TGTGCCAGCAGCCCAAGGACAGGGAGAGTAAACACCATATATTTT.

The genes are TRBV28 and TRBJ1-3; no firm D call. CDR3 length equals 15 residues. V was trimmed by 2 bases and J by 0 bases, leaving 8 bases between them. CDR1 and CDR2 (germline): MDHEN, SYDVKM. The CDR3 nucleotides are TGTGCCAGCAGTTTAGCCGGGGTCTCTGGAAACACCATATATTTT. Translating it yields CASSLAGVSGNTIYF. Drawing the rest from reference TRBV28 and TRBJ1-3, the complete variable domain is DVKVTQSSRYLVKRTGEKVFLECVQDMDHENMFWYRQDPGLGLRLIYFSYDVKMKEKGDIPEGYSVSREKKERFSLILESASTNQTSMYLCASSLAGVSGNTIYFGEGSWLTVV.

V and J are TRBV28 and TRBJ2-1, with a possible D match to TRBD2 (5 bases). V lost 3 bases, J lost 7 bases, and 13 bases lay in between. CDR3 length: 14 residues. Germline V gene lookup returns CDR1 MDHEN and CDR2 SYDVKM. CDR3 loop: CASSFVRESNEQFF. The DNA for the CDR3 is TGTGCCAGCAGTTTCGTAAGGGAGAGTAATGAGCAGTTCTTC.

CDR3 coding DNA: TGTGCCAGCAGCTTAGCTTTAGTGGGGTTTTCAGTGGACGAGCAGTACTTC. Encoded protein: CASSLALVGFSVDEQYF. This chain connects TRBV7-8 to TRBJ2-7; D not resolved. V was cut by 0 bases and J by 5 bases, with 20 bases left in between. The CDR3 is 17 residues long. Per germline, CDR1 SGHVS and CDR2 FQNEAQ.

The CDR3 reads CASSVGTESSYEQYF. The CDR3, as DNA: TGTGCCAGCAGCGTAGGGACAGAGAGCTCCTACGAGCAGTACTTC. The rearrangement uses TRBV6-5 and TRBJ2-7, with TRBD1 identical over 7 bases. The CDR3 is made up of 15 amino acids. Germline V CDR1 and CDR2: MNHEY, SVGAGI. V was clipped by 6 bases and J by 0 bases; unmatched bases: 8.

This clone was observed a handful of times. The chain joins TRBV4-1 to TRBJ2-1; D might be TRBD2 (6 bases). Germline V lookup: CDR1 MGHRA, CDR2 YSYEKL. Between the trimmed V and J ends, which lost 1 base and 0 bases, there was a span of 16 bases. The CDR3 is made up of 18 amino acids. The CDR3 nucleotides are TGCGCCAGCAGCCAAGCGTCGGGTGACGGGAGCTCCTACAATGAGCAGTTCTTC. It codes for CASSQASGDGSSYNEQFF.

The V and J genes are TRBV5-1 and TRBJ2-1, with 8 bases aligning to TRBD2. Germline values: CDR1 SGHRS, CDR2 YFSETQ. Trimming removed 4 bases from V and 2 bases from J; junction bases left unmatched: 2. The CDR3 is made up of 14 amino acids. DNA of the CDR3: TGCGCCAGCAGCCGGGAGGGCCCCTACAATGAGCAGTTCTTC. It codes for CASSREGPYNEQFF.

This clone was picked up a small number of times. The genes are TRBV5-6 and TRBJ2-5; the D gene is possibly TRBD2 (6 bases). Trimming removed 6 bases from V and 0 bases from J, with 15 bases in between. Germline assignment: CDR1 SGHDT and CDR2 YYEEEE. This CDR3 has 15 residues. The CDR3 sequence: CASTFDGTYQETQYF. The CDR3 DNA is TGTGCCAGCACCTTTGATGGGACTTACCAAGAGACCCAGTACTTC.

This chain uses TRBV19 with TRBJ1-5; 7 nucleotides agree with TRBD1. Germline loops: CDR1 LNHDA, CDR2 SQIVND (reference sequence). Trimming at V came to 3 bases and at J to 4 bases, leaving 3 bases not matched to a gene. CDR3 length: 14 amino acids. The CDR3 sequence: CASSIRTGNQPQHF. DNA of the CDR3: TGTGCCAGTAGTATCCGGACAGGTAATCAGCCCCAGCATTTT.

This chain uses TRBV14 with TRBJ2-7; no clear D. The CDR3 is made up of 15 amino acids. Trimming cost V 4 bases and J 3 bases, with 16 bases left between them. The germline V gene encodes CDR1 SGHDN and CDR2 FVKESK. This chain's CDR3 is CASSPGPGASYEQYF. Written as DNA, the CDR3 is TGTGCCAGCAGCCCAGGTCCAGGAGCAAGCTACGAGCAGTACTTC.

The V and J genes are TRBV28 and TRBJ1-6, with D perhaps TRBD1 (5 bases). This CDR3 is built from 15 residues. From germline, CDR1 is MDHEN and CDR2 SYDVKM. V was shortened by 11 bases and J by 5 bases, with 19 bases between the two germline ends. The CDR3 DNA follows: TGTGCCGGAGCTTTCCGTCAGGGAAATAATTCACCCCTCCACTTT. It specifies CAGAFRQGNNSPLHF.

Regarding this clone: Other DNA sequences of this sample code for an identical CDR3. The chain combines TRBV15 with TRBJ1-1, with TRBD1 matching over 9 bases. The V gene end was trimmed by 5 bases and the J gene end by 2 bases; junction bases not matched to a gene: 3. Germline CDR1 and CDR2: LNHNV and YYDKDF (reference sequence). The CDR3 is 14 amino acids. DNA of the CDR3: TGTGCCACCAGCCGGGACAGGGTTAACACTGAAGCTTTCTTT. As protein: CATSRDRVNTEAFF. The full variable domain, completed using reference TRBV15 and TRBJ1-1, is DAMVIQNPRYQVTQFGKPVTLSCSQTLNHNVMYWYQQKSSQAPKLLFHYYDKDFNNEADTPDNFQSRRPNTSFCFLDIRSPGLGDTAMYLCATSRDRVNTEAFFGQGTRLTVV.

The chain recombines TRBV2 with TRBJ2-4; 8 bases agree with TRBD1. Germline V lookup: CDR1 SNHLY, CDR2 FYNNEI. V gave up 2 bases and J gave up 4 bases; unmatched junction bases: 4. This CDR3 has 15 amino acids. The CDR3 DNA reads TGTGCCAGCAGTGAACGGCAGGGGGCGAAAAACATTCAGTACTTC. Its protein is CASSERQGAKNIQYF.

J is TRBJ2-3 and V is TRBV5-4; D may match TRBD1 or TRBD2 (5 bases each). The V gene's germline CDR1 is SGHNT and CDR2 YYREEE (reference sequence). The V gene lost 1 base and the J gene lost 4 bases, with 7 bases spanning the gap. The CDR3 contains 13 residues. CDR3 in amino acids: CASSLPGPDTQYF. CDR3 in DNA: TGTGCCAGCAGCTTGCCGGGGCCAGATACGCAGTATTTT.

This chain joins TRBV21-1 and TRBJ2-5. TRBV21-1 is reported as a pseudogene. The CDR3 loop spans 12 amino acids. The CDR3 reads CASSKGWKTQYF. The DNA of the CDR3 is TGTGCCAGCAGCAAAGGGTGGAAGACCCAGTACTTC.

The genes are TRBV5-1 and TRBJ2-3; 12 bases are shared with TRBD2. The V and J ends lost 4 bases and 10 bases, in that order; junction bases with no gene match: 13. The CDR3 runs 16 residues. Germline CDR1 and CDR2: SGHRS and YFSETQ. The CDR3 here is CASSLTSGGGLGPQYF. The CDR3 nucleotides read TGCGCCAGCAGCCTGACTAGCGGGGGTGGACTAGGACCGCAGTATTTT.

The V and J genes are TRBV7-2 and TRBJ2-2; D is possibly TRBD2 (6 bases). Germline CDR1 SGHTA, CDR2 FQGNSA. V was cut by 1 base and J by 5 bases, with 14 bases left in between. This CDR3 is built from 16 residues. CDR3 nucleotides: TGTGCCAGCAGCTTAGGGCGGGGAGGTTATACCGGGGAGCTGTTTTTT. As protein: CASSLGRGGYTGELFF. The full variable domain, rest sourced from reference TRBV7-2 and TRBJ2-2, is GAGVSQSPSNKVTEKGKDVELRCDPISGHTALYWYRQSLGQGLEFLIYFQGNSAPDKSGLPSDRFSAERTGGSVSTLTIQRTQQEDSAVYLCASSLGRGGYTGELFFGEGSRLTVL.

The chain recombines TRBV5-1 with TRBJ2-1; D unresolved. Germline V lookup: CDR1 SGHRS, CDR2 YFSETQ. This CDR3 is 15 amino acids long. Trimming removed 0 bases at V and 5 bases at J, with 12 bases between. This CDR3 is CASSLGPGSNNEQFF. The CDR3 DNA sequence: TGCGCCAGCAGCTTGGGACCAGGATCTAACAATGAGCAGTTCTTC.

The chain joins TRBV7-2 to TRBJ1-1; D is ambiguous. The CDR3 contains 14 residues. Germline V gene lookup returns CDR1 SGHTA and CDR2 FQGNSA. V lost 1 base and J 1 base, leaving 7 bases between the germline ends. The chain's CDR3 is CASSLVPGNTEAFF. The CDR3, as DNA: TGTGCCAGCAGCTTAGTTCCGGGGAACACTGAAGCTTTCTTT. The whole variable domain, remainder taken from reference TRBV7-2 and TRBJ1-1, is GAGVSQSPSNKVTEKGKDVELRCDPISGHTALYWYRQSLGQGLEFLIYFQGNSAPDKSGLPSDRFSAERTGGSVSTLTIQRTQQEDSAVYLCASSLVPGNTEAFFGQGTRLTVV.

This clone was seen a handful of times. The V call is TRBV6-2 or TRBV6-3, the J call TRBJ1-6; weak D call: TRBD1 (6 bases). The CDR3 is made up of 16 amino acids. Between the trimmed V and J ends, which lost 2 bases and 9 bases, there was a span of 17 bases. Germline V gene lookup returns CDR1 MNHEY and CDR2 SVGEGT. The CDR3 nucleotides are TGTGCCAGCAGTTACCCGATGACAGGACTGGCTTCACCCCTCCACTTT. This translates into CASSYPMTGLASPLHF.

The chain has TRBV2 and TRBJ2-3; D uncertain. This CDR3 spans 14 amino acids. Germline lookup yields CDR1 SNHLY and CDR2 FYNNEI. V lost 0 bases and J 6 bases, leaving 10 bases between the germline ends. CDR3 sequence reads: CASSEALMVDTQYF. The CDR3 nucleotides are TGTGCCAGCAGTGAAGCCCTAATGGTGGATACGCAGTATTTT.

The J gene is TRBJ1-3, the V gene TRBV2; D is undetermined. Trimming pared 6 bases from V and 0 bases from J, leaving 9 bases between. CDR3 length equals 14 residues. CDR1 and CDR2 from the germline V gene are SNHLY and FYNNEI. CDR3 protein: CASRYSDSGNTIYF. The CDR3 DNA is TGTGCCAGCAGATACAGCGACTCTGGAAACACCATATATTTT. The entire variable domain, with the rest obtained from reference TRBV2 and TRBJ1-3, is as follows: EPEVTQTPSHQVTQMGQEVILRCVPISNHLYFYWYRQILGQKVEFLVSFYNNEISEKSEIFDDQFSVERPDGSNFTLKIRSTKLEDSAMYFCASRYSDSGNTIYFGEGSWLTVV.

This clone was recorded only once. The V gene is TRBV19, the J gene TRBJ2-1, with 12 bases matching TRBD2. V shed 2 bases, J shed 6 bases, and the junction held 11 bases outside the gene matches. The germline CDR1 and CDR2 sequences are LNHDA and SQIVND (reference sequence). The CDR3 contains 18 residues. For the CDR3, the DNA is TGTGCCAGTAGTATACGGCTTTTCGGACTAGCGGGATTCAATGAGCAGTTCTTC. Translating it yields CASSIRLFGLAGFNEQFF.

The CDR3 DNA follows: TGTGCCACCAGCAGGGGGGACAGTTTGTCAGATACGCAGTATTTT. As protein: CATSRGDSLSDTQYF. This rearrangement joins TRBV15 to TRBJ2-3; 7 nucleotides agree with TRBD1. The junction had 7 bases not matched to a gene; V was cut back by 3 bases and J by 4 bases. CDR1 is LNHNV, CDR2 YYDKDF, per germline (reference sequence). CDR3 length equals 15 residues.

The chain employs TRBV11-2 and TRBJ2-4; the D gene is possibly TRBD1 (6 bases). This CDR3 contains 15 residues. V was pared by 3 bases and J by 6 bases, with 15 bases between. In germline, CDR1 is SGHAT, CDR2 FQNNGV. CDR3: CASSFSGTNGNIQYF. DNA for the CDR3: TGTGCCAGCAGCTTTTCCGGGACAAATGGAAACATTCAGTACTTC.

CDR3 bases: TGTGCCAGCAGTTCCACTGTGCGGAATGAGCAGTTCTTC. Amino acids: CASSSTVRNEQFF. The chain links TRBV27 to TRBJ2-1; no reliable D call. The CDR3 runs 13 residues. CDR1 and CDR2 from the germline V gene are MNHEY and SMNVEV (reference sequence). Trimming pared 4 bases from V and 7 bases from J, leaving 11 bases between.

This clone was seen just once. The rearrangement uses TRBV2 and TRBJ1-1, with a tentative D call TRBD1 (6 bases). Per the germline V gene, CDR1 is SNHLY and CDR2 is FYNNEI. The length of the CDR3 is 14 residues. Deletions cut 6 bases from V and 1 base from J, with 12 bases between. In nucleotides, the CDR3 is TGTGCCAGCAGGAACGACAGGACGAACACTGAAGCTTTCTTT. Its protein is CASRNDRTNTEAFF.